This note documents a single T cell receptor (beta chain) sequence. Its antigen is not known. The data were obtained in a study of beta chain features in type 1 diabetes. The wider study: When patients were set against healthy donors, age, gender and cell yields were similar. Broader study findings: Shortening that was moderate but significant affected the TCRB CDR3s of Type 1 diabetes patients in all four CD4+ subsets. Small HLA sub-analyses could not settle whether HLA shapes TCRB rearrangement.

cDNA synthesis used the whole RNA isolate, giving expressed TCRB sequences. Only in-frame clones appear in the TCRdb table, and some are missing; sequencing was by immunoSEQ multiplex PCR. The sample carries 900,000 or so clones, roughly a sixth recorded once. The CDR3 has 15 amino acids. V was clipped by 2 bases and J by 6 bases; unmatched bases: 9. Looked up from germline, CDR1 is LNHNV and CDR2 is YYDKDF (reference sequence). Specimen: naive CD4+ T cells from blood. The chain uses TRBV15 and TRBJ2-7; 8 bases line up with TRBD2. The sequence came from a young woman in good health. CDR3 region: CATSRLKLADSEQYF. The CDR3 region has the DNA TGTGCCACCAGCAGATTGAAACTAGCGGACTCCGAGCAGTACTTC.